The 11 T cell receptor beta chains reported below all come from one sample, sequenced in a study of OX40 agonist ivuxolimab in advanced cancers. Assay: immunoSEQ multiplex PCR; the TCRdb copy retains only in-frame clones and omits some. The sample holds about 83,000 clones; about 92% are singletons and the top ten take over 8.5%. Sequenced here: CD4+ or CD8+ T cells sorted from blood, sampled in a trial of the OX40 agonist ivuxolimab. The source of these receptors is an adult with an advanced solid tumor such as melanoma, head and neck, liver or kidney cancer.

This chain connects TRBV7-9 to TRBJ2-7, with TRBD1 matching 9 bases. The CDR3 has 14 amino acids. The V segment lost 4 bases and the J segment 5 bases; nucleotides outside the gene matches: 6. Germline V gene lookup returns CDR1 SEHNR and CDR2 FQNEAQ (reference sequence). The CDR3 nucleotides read TGTGCCAGCAGCTCCCGGACAGGGGAGCACGAGCAGTACTTC. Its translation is CASSSRTGEHEQYF.

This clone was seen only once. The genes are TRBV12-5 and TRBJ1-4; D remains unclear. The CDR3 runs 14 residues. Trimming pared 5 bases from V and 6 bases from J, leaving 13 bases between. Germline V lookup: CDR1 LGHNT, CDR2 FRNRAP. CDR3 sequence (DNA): TGTGCTAGTGGTCCTCCCCATCAGGATGAAAAACTGTTTTTT. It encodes CASGPPHQDEKLFF.

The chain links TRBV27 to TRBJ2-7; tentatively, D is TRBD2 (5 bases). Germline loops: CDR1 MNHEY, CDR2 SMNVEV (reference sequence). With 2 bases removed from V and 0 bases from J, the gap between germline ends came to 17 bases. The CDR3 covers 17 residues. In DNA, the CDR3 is TGTGCCAGCAGTTTAGGGGTGGGAGAGGGAATCTCCTACGAGCAGTACTTC. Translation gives CASSLGVGEGISYEQYF.

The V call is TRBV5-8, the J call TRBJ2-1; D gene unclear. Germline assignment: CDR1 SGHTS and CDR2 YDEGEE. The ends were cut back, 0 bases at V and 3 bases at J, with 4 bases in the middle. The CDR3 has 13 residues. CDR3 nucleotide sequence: TGTGCCAGCAGCTTGGGGCTCTACAATGAGCAGTTCTTC. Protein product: CASSLGLYNEQFF.

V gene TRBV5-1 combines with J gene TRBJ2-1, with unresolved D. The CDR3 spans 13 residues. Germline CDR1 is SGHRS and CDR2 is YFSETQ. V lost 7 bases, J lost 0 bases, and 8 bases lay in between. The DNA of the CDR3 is TGCGCCAGCCACCTAAGCTCCTACAATGAGCAGTTCTTC. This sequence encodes CASHLSSYNEQFF.

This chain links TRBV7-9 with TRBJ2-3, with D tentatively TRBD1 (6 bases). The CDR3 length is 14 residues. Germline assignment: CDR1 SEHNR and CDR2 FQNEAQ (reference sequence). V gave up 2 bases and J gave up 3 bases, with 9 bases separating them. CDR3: CASSLSQGTDTQYF. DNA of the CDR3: TGTGCCAGCAGCTTATCGCAGGGGACAGATACGCAGTATTTT.

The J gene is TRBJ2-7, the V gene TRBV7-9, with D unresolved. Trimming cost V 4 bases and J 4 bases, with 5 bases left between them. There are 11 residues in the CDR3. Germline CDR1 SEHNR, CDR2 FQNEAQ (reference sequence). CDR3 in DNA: TGTGCCAGCAGCTATCAGTACGAGCAGTACTTC. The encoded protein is CASSYQYEQYF.

The CDR3, as DNA: TGTGCCAGCAGTTACGGGCGACAGACCTTCTACAATGAGCAGTTCTTC. This translates into CASSYGRQTFYNEQFF. This sequence joins TRBV6-6 and TRBJ2-1; the D gene is possibly TRBD1 (5 bases). The CDR3 sequence is 16 residues long. Germline CDR1 reads MNHNY; CDR2 reads SVGAGI (reference sequence). Trimming removed 2 bases from V and 3 bases from J, with 14 bases in between.

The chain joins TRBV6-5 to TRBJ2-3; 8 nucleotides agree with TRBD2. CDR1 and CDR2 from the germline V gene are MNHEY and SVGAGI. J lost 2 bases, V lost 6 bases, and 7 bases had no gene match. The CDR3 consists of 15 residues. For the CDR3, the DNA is TGTGCCAGCAGCCGACTAGCGCCAGTCACAGATACGCAGTATTTT. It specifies CASSRLAPVTDTQYF.

The CDR3 nucleotides are TGTGCCAGCAGTTTTCAAGGACACCAGCCCCAGCATTTT. Translation gives CASSFQGHQPQHF. J is TRBJ1-5 and V is TRBV27, with D tentatively TRBD1 (5 bases). Trimming took 3 bases from V and 7 from J, leaving 10 bases between them. From germline, CDR1 is MNHEY and CDR2 SMNVEV (reference sequence). The CDR3 spans 13 residues.

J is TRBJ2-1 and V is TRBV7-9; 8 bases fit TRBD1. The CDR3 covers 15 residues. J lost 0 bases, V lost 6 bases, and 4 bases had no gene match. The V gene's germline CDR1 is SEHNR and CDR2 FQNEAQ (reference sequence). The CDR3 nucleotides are TGTGCCAGCAGACGACAGGGGAGCTCCTACAATGAGCAGTTCTTC. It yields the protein CASRRQGSSYNEQFF.